This T cell receptor beta chain is drawn from a study of blood T cell repertoires in COVID-19. Overall study: COVID-19 samples from acute and convalescent phases originated in the United States, Italy and Spain. T cells, B-cell-depleted T cells, or PBMCs supplied cDNA or gDNA.

In the original workflow: From reference gene primer amplification, estimates of nucleated cell counts were derived. Measured with immunoSEQ multiplex PCR; TCRdb has only the in-frame clones, and not every one. From that table come the V and J calls and clone size; the DNA was used to work out D and trimming. Among 120,000 to 150,000 clones, 75% to 90% were seen once, and the ten largest hold 4.8%. CDR1 SGHDN and CDR2 FVKESK come from the germline V gene. There are 13 residues in the CDR3. V was trimmed by 1 base and J by 3 bases, leaving 6 bases between them. Sequences were obtained from peripheral blood. The sequence came from a human donor in a cohort sampled during active COVID-19. The chain employs TRBV14 and TRBJ1-1; D is undetermined. CDR3 nucleotides: TGTGCCAGCAGCCAAGTAGAAGACACTGAAGCTTTCTTT. Translated: CASSQVEDTEAFF.